This entry concerns a single T cell receptor beta chain. These data are taken from a study of blood T cell repertoires in COVID-19. Study details: Sources were T cells, B-cell-depleted T cells, or PBMCs; the material itself was cDNA or gDNA.

Per the original methods: Amplification with reference gene primers provided the estimates of nucleated cell counts. Sequenced by immunoSEQ multiplex PCR; TCRdb stores in-frame clones only, minus some. D and trimming come from the DNA, and the V and J calls and clone size come from that table. This sample has fewer than 150,000 clones, with roughly four fifths found just once. The germline gives CDR1 SGHRS, CDR2 YFSETQ. The junction had 8 bases not matched to a gene; V was cut back by 4 bases and J by 13 bases. CDR3 length equals 13 residues. The rearrangement links TRBV5-1 to TRBJ1-4; 9 bases agree with TRBD1. The source is a human donor in a cohort sampled during active COVID-19. Sequencing was done on a sample of peripheral blood. CDR3 sequence reads: CASSPGTGLGLFF. The CDR3 bases are TGCGCCAGCAGCCCTGGGACAGGGCTTGGACTGTTTTTT.